A selection of T cell receptor beta chains follows, all from one sample in a study of T cell repertoires in cytomegalovirus infection. In TCRdb, the reads were re-called with MiXCR into one record per CDR3 protein. The table has around 900,000 distinct CDR3 sequences, 31% seen once; the top ten hold about an eighth. Their antigens remain unidentified. The sequenced sample was cultured CD8+ T cells from PBMCs, obtained from culture after CMV antigen stimulation. These receptors were collected from a human donor in good health (CMV status not recorded). Some clones in this sample may be carry-over from other donors' samples. Both conserved end residues are part of each CDR3. Fields, in order: J gene, D gene, clone size, V gene, CDR3 DNA, CDR3 protein. The D gene is left open where the match is weak. Not all rows give a size; the values are once, few, many and, for expanded clones, a class.

TRBJ1-1	-	-	TRBV4-3	TGCGCCAGCAGCCAAGAAGAGACGGAAGACACTGAAGCTTTCTTT	CASSQEETEDTEAFF
TRBJ1-6	TRBD1	-	TRBV28	TGTGCCAGCACCCGGGACAGGGACTCACCCCTCCACTTT	CASTRDRDSPLHF
TRBJ2-1	TRBD2	-	TRBV19	TGTGCCAGTAGTATAGACGGGAGACTAGCGGGGGGCTACTACAATGAGCAGTTCTTC	CASSIDGRLAGGYYNEQFF
TRBJ1-1	-	few	TRBV6-6	TGTGCCAGCAGTTACCACGGCACTGAAGCTTTCTTT	CASSYHGTEAFF
TRBJ2-1	-	few	TRBV4-1	TGCGCCAGCAGCCAAGAGGACACCTTCTTAGGGTACAATGAGCAGTTCTTC	CASSQEDTFLGYNEQFF
TRBJ1-5	-	-	TRBV24-1	TGTGCCACCAGTGAATCAGGGGTTCAGCCCCAGCATTTT	CATSESGVQPQHF
TRBJ1-2	TRBD1	few	TRBV27	TGTGCCAGCAGTATTGACAGGGGAGGAGGCTACACCTTC	CASSIDRGGGYTF
TRBJ2-5	-	-	TRBV7-6	TGTGCCAGCAGCTTAGCGGATCAAGAGACCCAGTACTTC	CASSLADQETQYF
TRBJ1-2	-	-	TRBV6-6	TGTACCAGCAGTTACTCGGGGCCAGGGGATGGCTACACCTTC	CTSSYSGPGDGYTF
TRBJ1-4	-	-	TRBV12-3/TRBV12-4	TGTGCCAGCAGCCTCGGCAGCCCACAGGAAAAACTGTTTTTT	CASSLGSPQEKLFF
TRBJ1-2	-	-	TRBV3-1	TGTGCCAGCAGCCAAGAAGGGACGCAAGGACCCTATGGCTACACCTTC	CASSQEGTQGPYGYTF
TRBJ1-1	-	-	TRBV4-1	TGCGCCAGCAGCCAGGTCGCGGGGGCTGAAGCTTTCTTT	CASSQVAGAEAFF
TRBJ1-1	-	few	TRBV7-6	TGTGCCAGCAGCATCAGGGTGGGTGACACTGAAGCTTTCTTT	CASSIRVGDTEAFF
TRBJ2-5	-	few	TRBV4-2	TGTGCCAGCAGCCAAGATGGCACCCAAGAGACCCAGTACTTC	CASSQDGTQETQYF
TRBJ1-2	-	once	TRBV9	TGTGCCAGCAGCACTCACCAAGGGGAACAGGGCTATGGCTACACCTTC	CASSTHQGEQGYGYTF
TRBJ2-2	-	few	TRBV5-5	TGTGCCAGCAGCTCCCCCCCGCAGAACACCGGGGAGCTGTTTTTT	CASSSPPQNTGELFF
TRBJ2-1	-	-	TRBV6-2/TRBV6-3	TGTGCCAGCAGGCCTAACTGGAATGAGCAGTTCTTC	CASRPNWNEQFF
TRBJ2-1	-	-	TRBV20-1	TGCAGTGCATTACAGGGAGATGAGCAGTTCTTC	CSALQGDEQFF
TRBJ2-7	-	-	TRBV12-3/TRBV12-4	TGTGCCAGCAGTTTAGAGGCCGGAAACTACGAGCAGTACTTC	CASSLEAGNYEQYF
TRBJ1-5	-	few	TRBV7-2	TGTGCCAGCAGCCAGTACTTGGATAGCAATCAGCCCCAGCATTTT	CASSQYLDSNQPQHF
TRBJ1-1	TRBD1	-	TRBV4-3	TGCGCCAGCAGCCAAGACGGGGCCTGGGACAGATACTCCAACACTGAAGCTTTCTTT	CASSQDGAWDRYSNTEAFF
TRBJ2-7	TRBD2	-	TRBV10-3	TGTGCCATCAGTGATCCAGAGCACTTTACTAGCGGGGTAGCTTGGGACGAGCAGTACTTC	CAISDPEHFTSGVAWDEQYF
TRBJ2-7	TRBD2	-	TRBV27	TGTGCCAGCGGCGGGAGGGCCTACGAGCAGTACTTC	CASGGRAYEQYF
TRBJ2-5	-	few	TRBV10-3	TGTGCCATCAGTGAGTGGCTAGCTGAGACCCAGTACTTC	CAISEWLAETQYF
TRBJ1-1	-	few	TRBV20-1	TGCAGTGCTAGATTAGTCCGAGTGTACACTGAAGCTTTCTTT	CSARLVRVYTEAFF
TRBJ2-6	-	many	TRBV7-6	TGTGCCAGCAGCCGACACTCTGGGGCCAACGTCCTGACTTTC	CASSRHSGANVLTF
TRBJ2-2	TRBD2	-	TRBV6-6	TGTGCCAGCAGTTACACCGGGGAGGGAAGAACCGGGGAGCTGTTTTTT	CASSYTGEGRTGELFF
TRBJ2-7	-	-	TRBV6-1	TGTGCCAGCAGTGAAGGACGGATCTACGAGCAGTACTTC	CASSEGRIYEQYF
TRBJ2-2	-	few	TRBV6-2/TRBV6-3	TGTGCCAGCAGTCCCAGGGACCGTCCCTTCGGGGAGCTGTTTTTT	CASSPRDRPFGELFF
TRBJ2-3	TRBD2	-	TRBV6-1	TGTGCCAGCAGTGAAGCAAGTTATTTAGCGGGGGACACAGATACGCAGTATTTT	CASSEASYLAGDTDTQYF
TRBJ2-2	-	-	TRBV7-9	TGTGCCAGCTACACTCTAGAAGATCCCACCGGGGAGCTGTTTTTT	CASYTLEDPTGELFF
TRBJ2-7	-	few	TRBV6-5	TGTGCCAGCAGATACCAGGACGGGTACGAGCAGTACTTC	CASRYQDGYEQYF
TRBJ2-2	-	-	TRBV12-5	TGTGCTAGTGGTTACACAGTGGCCGTAGGTACCGGGGAGCTGTTTTTT	CASGYTVAVGTGELFF
TRBJ2-3	TRBD2	-	TRBV14	TGTGCCAGCAGCCAAGCTGCGGCGGGGGGGGCAGATACGCAGTATTTT	CASSQAAAGGADTQYF
TRBJ2-3	TRBD1	-	TRBV6-2/TRBV6-3	TGTGCCAGCAGTCTGGGACAGGTAGATACGCAGTATTTT	CASSLGQVDTQYF
TRBJ1-1	-	-	TRBV6-5	TGTGCCGGCAGTTACTTAGACACCGCCACTGAAGCTTTCTTT	CAGSYLDTATEAFF
TRBJ1-6	TRBD1	few	TRBV7-6	TGTGCCAGCAGCCCTTCAGGGGGTAATTCACCCCTCCACTTT	CASSPSGGNSPLHF
TRBJ2-7	-	-	TRBV27	TGTGCCAGCGGGGGGAGCTCCTACGAGCAGTACTTC	CASGGSSYEQYF
TRBJ2-5	-	few	TRBV7-9	TGTGCCAGCAGCTTAGTGGTTACGAAGGAGACCCAGTACTTC	CASSLVVTKETQYF
TRBJ1-1	-	-	TRBV5-1	TGCGCCAGCAGCTCGGGGACGTTTGAAGCTTTCTTT	CASSSGTFEAFF
TRBJ2-7	-	few	TRBV7-9	TGTGCCAGCAGCTCCCCCACCGGGCGGAAATCCTACGAGCAGTACTTC	CASSSPTGRKSYEQYF
TRBJ2-1	-	-	TRBV6-2/TRBV6-3	TGTGCCAGCAGCTCGACTAGTGCGATAACCTACAATGAGCAGTTCTTC	CASSSTSAITYNEQFF
TRBJ2-5	TRBD2	many	TRBV7-2	TGTGCCAGCAGCTTAGGGGTGACGGCGGGGGGGCATCAAGAGACCCAGTACTTC	CASSLGVTAGGHQETQYF
TRBJ1-5	-	-	TRBV7-9	TGTGCCAGCAGCTTAGGGGCAGGGCGCAATCAGCCCCAGCATTTT	CASSLGAGRNQPQHF
TRBJ2-1	-	few	TRBV24-1	TGTGCCACCAGGGACGGGGACGGGCCCTACAATGAGCAGTTCTTC	CATRDGDGPYNEQFF
TRBJ2-3	-	many	TRBV7-9	TGTGCCAGCCCGTCGGAGAATAGCACAGATACGCAGTATTTT	CASPSENSTDTQYF
TRBJ1-4	-	few	TRBV12-5	TGTGCTAGTGGTGAGGGACGGTTTGCAACTAATGAAAAACTGTTTTTT	CASGEGRFATNEKLFF
TRBJ2-3	-	few	TRBV12-3/TRBV12-4	TGTGCCAGCAGTCGGGGTGAAGGGGCTAGCACAGATACGCAGTATTTT	CASSRGEGASTDTQYF
TRBJ2-3	-	many	TRBV27	TGTGCCAGCAGTTTATTGACAGGGCGGGGGATTGGTACGCAGTATTTT	CASSLLTGRGIGTQYF
TRBJ2-3	TRBD2	many	TRBV7-6	TGTGCCAGCAGCTTACGGGCGGGGGAACCCACAGATACGCAGTATTTT	CASSLRAGEPTDTQYF
TRBJ2-7	-	-	TRBV6-1	TGTGCCAGCAGTGAAGGAGATCTGGGATTGCGACCCTACGAGCAGTACTTC	CASSEGDLGLRPYEQYF
TRBJ1-2	-	-	TRBV29-1	TGCAGCAACCGGGACCCGACGGATGGCTACACCTTC	CSNRDPTDGYTF
TRBJ1-5	-	many	TRBV7-8	TGTGCCAGCAGCACCCTGCTGGGTCAGCCCCAGCATTTT	CASSTLLGQPQHF
TRBJ2-3	TRBD2	few	TRBV29-1	TGCAGCGTCGGGGGGCTAGCGGGGGAGACTAGCACAGATACGCAGTATTTT	CSVGGLAGETSTDTQYF